The clone carrying this TCR beta chain was observed once. The antigen remains unidentified. RNA was isolated and reverse transcribed to cDNA, the sequencing template. Sequencing was performed with immunoSEQ multiplex PCR; in TCRdb, only in-frame clones are kept and a portion is missing. This table holds around 210,000 clones, about 61% found once. The data originate from a study of CD8+ T cells in alopecia areata. Findings of the study overall: Between patients, shared TCR sequences were less clear than in mice. This was possibly due in part to HLA diversity in the patient population.

Germline lookup yields CDR1 SQVTM and CDR2 ANQGSEA. V shed 7 bases and J shed 2 bases, with 18 bases lying between them. The CDR3 loop spans 15 amino acids. This rearrangement joins TRBV29-1 to TRBJ2-1; a weak D match, TRBD2 (7 bases). This receptor was identified in a human donor in good health. Material: CD8+ T cells sorted from blood. The CDR3, as DNA: TGCAGCGGGGCCCCGGGCGGGGGCACCTACAATGAGCAGTTCTTC. Translating gives CSGAPGGGTYNEQFF.